This TCR beta chain was profiled in a study of cytomegalovirus exposure and HLA in healthy donors. With 60 Vbeta and 13 Jbeta primers, the PCR was carried out. Repertoires were generated with immunoSEQ multiplex PCR, while TCRdb's copy carries only in-frame clones and drops some. The table lists approximately 180,000 clones, roughly three quarters of them singletons, with about 2.7% in the top ten. After removal of 7 bases from V and 0 bases from J, the junction contained 7 bases not matched to a gene. From germline, CDR1 is SGDLS and CDR2 YYNGEE. The CDR3 runs 14 residues. The TCR originated in a male donor in good health and CMV-seronegative. The chain couples TRBV9 to TRBJ2-7; 7 bases match TRBD1. The material sequenced was PBMCs. CDR3 protein: CASARQGVSYEQYF. Here the CDR3 DNA reads TGTGCCAGCGCGAGACAGGGAGTCTCCTACGAGCAGTACTTC.